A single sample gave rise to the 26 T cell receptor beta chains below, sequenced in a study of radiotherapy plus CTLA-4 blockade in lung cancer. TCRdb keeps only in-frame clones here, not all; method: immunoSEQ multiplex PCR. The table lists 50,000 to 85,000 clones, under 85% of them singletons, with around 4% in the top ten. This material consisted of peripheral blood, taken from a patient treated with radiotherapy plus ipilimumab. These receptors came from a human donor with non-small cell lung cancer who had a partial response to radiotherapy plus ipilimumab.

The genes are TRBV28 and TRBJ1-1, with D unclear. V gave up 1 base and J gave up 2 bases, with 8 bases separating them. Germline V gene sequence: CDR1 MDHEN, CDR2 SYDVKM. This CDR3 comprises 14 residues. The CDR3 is CASSLSAANTEAFF. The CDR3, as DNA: TGTGCCAGCAGTTTATCGGCGGCAAACACTGAAGCTTTCTTT.

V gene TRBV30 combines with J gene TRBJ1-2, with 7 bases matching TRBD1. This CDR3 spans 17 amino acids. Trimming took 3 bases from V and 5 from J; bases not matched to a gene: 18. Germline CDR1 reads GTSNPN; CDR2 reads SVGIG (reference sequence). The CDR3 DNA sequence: TGTGCCTGGAGCCATTTCCCGAACGGGACAGTGGGGTATGGCTACACCTTC. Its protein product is CAWSHFPNGTVGYGYTF.

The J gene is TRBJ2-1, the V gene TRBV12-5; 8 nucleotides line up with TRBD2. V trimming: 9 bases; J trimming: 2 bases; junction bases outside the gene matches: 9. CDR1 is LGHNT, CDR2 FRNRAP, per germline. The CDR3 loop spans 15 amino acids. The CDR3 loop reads CASSRTSTAYNEQFF. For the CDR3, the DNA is TGTGCTAGCTCCCGGACTAGCACCGCCTACAATGAGCAGTTCTTC.

DNA of the CDR3: TGTGCCAGCAGAGAGGGTACGTGGTCACCCCTCCACTTT. It translates to CASREGTWSPLHF. The rearrangement uses TRBV28 and TRBJ1-6, with unresolved D. V was clipped by 6 bases and J by 10 bases, with 13 bases between them. The CDR3 covers 13 residues. CDR1 and CDR2 (germline): MDHEN, SYDVKM.

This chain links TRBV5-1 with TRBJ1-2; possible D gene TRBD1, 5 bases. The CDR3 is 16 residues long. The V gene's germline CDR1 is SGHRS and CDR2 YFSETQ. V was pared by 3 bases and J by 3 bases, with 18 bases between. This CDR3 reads CASSSRGLKADYGYTF. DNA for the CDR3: TGCGCCAGCAGCTCCCGGGGACTTAAGGCGGACTATGGCTACACCTTC. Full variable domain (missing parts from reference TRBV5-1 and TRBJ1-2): KAGVTQTPRYLIKTRGQQVTLSCSPISGHRSVSWYQQTPGQGLQFLFEYFSETQRNKGNFPGRFSGRQFSNSRSEMNVSTLELGDSALYLCASSSRGLKADYGYTFGSGTRLTVV.

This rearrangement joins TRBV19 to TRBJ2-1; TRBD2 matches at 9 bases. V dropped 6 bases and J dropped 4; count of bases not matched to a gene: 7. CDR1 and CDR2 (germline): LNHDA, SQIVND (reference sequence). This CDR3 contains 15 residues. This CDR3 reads CASRGLREGYNEQFF. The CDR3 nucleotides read TGTGCCAGTAGGGGCCTGCGGGAGGGGTACAATGAGCAGTTCTTC. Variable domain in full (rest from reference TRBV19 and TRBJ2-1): DGGITQSPKYLFRKEGQNVTLSCEQNLNHDAMYWYRQDPGQGLRLIYYSQIVNDFQKGDIAEGYSVSREKKESFPLTVTSAQKNPTAFYLCASRGLREGYNEQFFGPGTRLTVL.

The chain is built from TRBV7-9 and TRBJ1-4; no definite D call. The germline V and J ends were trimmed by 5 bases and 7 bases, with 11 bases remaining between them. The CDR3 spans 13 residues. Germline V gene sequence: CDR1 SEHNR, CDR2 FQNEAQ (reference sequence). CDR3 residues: CASSPRGAEKLFF. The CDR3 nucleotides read TGTGCCAGCAGCCCCCGGGGTGCTGAAAAACTGTTTTTT.

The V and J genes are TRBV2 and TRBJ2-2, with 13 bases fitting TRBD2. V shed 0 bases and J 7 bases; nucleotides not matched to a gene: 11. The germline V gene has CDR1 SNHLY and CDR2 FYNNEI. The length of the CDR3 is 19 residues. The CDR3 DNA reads TGTGCCAGCAGTGAAGCGCGGGGAAGGACTAGCGGGAGCGACGGGGAGCTGTTTTTT. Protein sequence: CASSEARGRTSGSDGELFF.

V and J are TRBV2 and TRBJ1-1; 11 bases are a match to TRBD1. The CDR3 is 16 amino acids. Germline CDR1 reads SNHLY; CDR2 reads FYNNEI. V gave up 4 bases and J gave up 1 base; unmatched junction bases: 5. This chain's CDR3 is CASSAGQGGGNTEAFF. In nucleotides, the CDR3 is TGTGCCAGCAGTGCGGGACAGGGGGGCGGGAACACTGAAGCTTTCTTT.

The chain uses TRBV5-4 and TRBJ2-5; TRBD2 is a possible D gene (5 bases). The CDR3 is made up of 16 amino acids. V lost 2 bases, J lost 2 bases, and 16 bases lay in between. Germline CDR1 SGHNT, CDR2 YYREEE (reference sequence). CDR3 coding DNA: TGTGCCAGCAGCTTCCCCGGGATGCTGGGGCAAGAGACCCAGTACTTC. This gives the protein CASSFPGMLGQETQYF.

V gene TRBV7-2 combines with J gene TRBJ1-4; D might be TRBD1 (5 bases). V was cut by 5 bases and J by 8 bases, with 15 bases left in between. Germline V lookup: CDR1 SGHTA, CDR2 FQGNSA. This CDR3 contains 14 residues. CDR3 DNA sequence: TGTGCCAGCAGCCACAGGTTCTTCGGGGAAAAACTGTTTTTT. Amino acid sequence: CASSHRFFGEKLFF. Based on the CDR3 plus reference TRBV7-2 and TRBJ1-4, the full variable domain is GAGVSQSPSNKVTEKGKDVELRCDPISGHTALYWYRQSLGQGLEFLIYFQGNSAPDKSGLPSDRFSAERTGGSVSTLTIQRTQQEDSAVYLCASSHRFFGEKLFFGSGTQLSVL.

In DNA, the CDR3 is TGTGCCAGCAGCTTCGGACACCTCTCTGGAAACACCATATATTTT. This codes for CASSFGHLSGNTIYF. The chain links TRBV7-8 to TRBJ1-3, with a possible D match to TRBD1 (5 bases). CDR3 length equals 15 residues. The germline CDR1 and CDR2 sequences are SGHVS and FQNEAQ. The V end was cut by 3 bases, the J end by 0 bases, with 9 bases between.

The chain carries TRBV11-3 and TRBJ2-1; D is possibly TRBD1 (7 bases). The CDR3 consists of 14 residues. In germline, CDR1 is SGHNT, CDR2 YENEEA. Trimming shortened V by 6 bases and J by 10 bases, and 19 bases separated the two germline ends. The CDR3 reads CASSPRGAQGEQFF. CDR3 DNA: TGTGCCAGCAGTCCCAGGGGGGCCCAAGGCGAGCAGTTCTTC.

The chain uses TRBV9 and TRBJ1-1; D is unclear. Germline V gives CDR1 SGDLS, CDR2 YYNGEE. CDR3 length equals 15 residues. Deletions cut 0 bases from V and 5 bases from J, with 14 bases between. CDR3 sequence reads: CASSVDSGEGTEAFF. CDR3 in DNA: TGTGCCAGCAGCGTAGATTCCGGGGAGGGAACTGAAGCTTTCTTT.

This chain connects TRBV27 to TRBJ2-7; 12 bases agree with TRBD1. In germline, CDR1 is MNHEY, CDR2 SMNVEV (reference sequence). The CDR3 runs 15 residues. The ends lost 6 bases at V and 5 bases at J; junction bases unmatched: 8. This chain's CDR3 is CASRGRDRGLHEQYF. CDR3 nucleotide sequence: TGTGCCAGCAGGGGCCGGGACAGGGGGCTGCACGAGCAGTACTTC.

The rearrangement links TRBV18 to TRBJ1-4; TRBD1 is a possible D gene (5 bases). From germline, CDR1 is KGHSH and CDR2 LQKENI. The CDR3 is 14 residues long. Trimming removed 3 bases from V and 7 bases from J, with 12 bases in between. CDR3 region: CASSPGEGSEKLFF. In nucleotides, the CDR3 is TGTGCCAGCTCACCGGGGGAGGGATCTGAAAAACTGTTTTTT. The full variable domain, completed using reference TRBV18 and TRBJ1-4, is NAGVMQNPRHLVRRRGQEARLRCSPMKGHSHVYWYRQLPEEGLKFMVYLQKENIIDESGMPKERFSAEFPKEGPSILRIQQVVRGDSAAYFCASSPGEGSEKLFFGSGTQLSVL.

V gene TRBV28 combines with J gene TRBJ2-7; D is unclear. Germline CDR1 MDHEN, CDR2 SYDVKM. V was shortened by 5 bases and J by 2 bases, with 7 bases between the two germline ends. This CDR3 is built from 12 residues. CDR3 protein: CASSQLTYEQYF. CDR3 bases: TGTGCCAGCAGTCAGTTGACCTACGAGCAGTACTTC.

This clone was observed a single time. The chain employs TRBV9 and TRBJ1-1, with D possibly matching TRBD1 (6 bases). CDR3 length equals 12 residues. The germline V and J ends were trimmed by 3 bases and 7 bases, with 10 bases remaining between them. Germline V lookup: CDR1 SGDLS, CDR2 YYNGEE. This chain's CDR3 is CASSGTGIEAFF. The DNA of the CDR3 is TGTGCCAGCAGCGGAACAGGGATTGAAGCTTTCTTT.

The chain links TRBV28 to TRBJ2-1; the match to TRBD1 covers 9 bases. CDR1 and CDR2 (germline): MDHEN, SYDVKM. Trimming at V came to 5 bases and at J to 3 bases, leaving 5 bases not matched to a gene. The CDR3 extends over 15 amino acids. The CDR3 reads CASSPGTGNYNEQFF. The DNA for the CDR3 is TGTGCCAGCAGTCCCGGGACAGGGAACTACAATGAGCAGTTCTTC.

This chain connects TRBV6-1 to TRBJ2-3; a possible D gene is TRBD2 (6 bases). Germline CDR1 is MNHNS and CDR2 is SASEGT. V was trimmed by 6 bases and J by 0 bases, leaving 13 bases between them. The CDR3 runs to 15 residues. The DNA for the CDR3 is TGTGCCAGCAGGGTTAGCGGATTTAGCACAGATACGCAGTATTTT. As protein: CASRVSGFSTDTQYF.

In DNA, the CDR3 is TGTGCCAGCAGCTTAACGCTAGCGGGAGTTGTTACGCAGTATTTT. As protein: CASSLTLAGVVTQYF. The chain has TRBV7-3 and TRBJ2-3, with TRBD2 matching 10 bases. V shed 0 bases, J shed 8 bases, and the junction held 5 bases outside the gene matches. This CDR3 is 15 amino acids long. Germline values: CDR1 SGHTA, CDR2 FQGTGA.

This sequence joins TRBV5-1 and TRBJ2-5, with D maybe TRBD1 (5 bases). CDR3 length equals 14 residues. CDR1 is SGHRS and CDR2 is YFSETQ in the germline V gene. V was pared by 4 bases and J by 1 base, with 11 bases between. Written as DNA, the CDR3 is TGCGCCAGCAGCGTGGGCCAGGGCCAAGAGACCCAGTACTTC. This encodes CASSVGQGQETQYF.

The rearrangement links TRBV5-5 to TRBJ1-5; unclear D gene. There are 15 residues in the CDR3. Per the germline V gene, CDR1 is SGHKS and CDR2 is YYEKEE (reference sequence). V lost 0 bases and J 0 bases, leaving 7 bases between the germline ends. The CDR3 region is CASSLDSYSNQPQHF. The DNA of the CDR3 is TGTGCCAGCAGCTTGGACAGCTATAGCAATCAGCCCCAGCATTTT.

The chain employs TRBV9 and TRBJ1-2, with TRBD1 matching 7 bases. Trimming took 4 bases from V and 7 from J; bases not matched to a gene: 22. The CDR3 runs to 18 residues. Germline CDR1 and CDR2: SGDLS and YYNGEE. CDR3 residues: CASSHNLLKPHRGGGYTF. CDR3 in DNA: TGTGCCAGCAGCCACAATCTCCTCAAGCCCCACAGGGGTGGTGGCTACACCTTC. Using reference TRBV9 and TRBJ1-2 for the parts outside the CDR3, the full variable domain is DSGVTQTPKHLITATGQRVTLRCSPRSGDLSVYWYQQSLDQGLQFLIQYYNGEERAKGNILERFSAQQFPDLHSELNLSSLELGDSALYFCASSHNLLKPHRGGGYTFGSGTRLTVV.

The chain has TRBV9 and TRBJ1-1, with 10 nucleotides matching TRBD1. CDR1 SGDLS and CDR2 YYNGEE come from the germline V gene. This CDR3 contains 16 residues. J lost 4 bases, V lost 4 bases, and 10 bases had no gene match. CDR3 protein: CASSPKRQGASTEAFF. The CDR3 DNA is TGTGCCAGCAGCCCGAAGAGACAGGGGGCTAGCACTGAAGCTTTCTTT.

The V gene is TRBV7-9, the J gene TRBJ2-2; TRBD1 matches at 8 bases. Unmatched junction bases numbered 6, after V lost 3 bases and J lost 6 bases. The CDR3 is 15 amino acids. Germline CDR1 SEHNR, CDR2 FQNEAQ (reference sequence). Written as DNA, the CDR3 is TGTGCCAGCAGCTTTACGACAGGGGCCCCCGGGGAGCTGTTTTTT. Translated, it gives CASSFTTGAPGELFF.